What follows are 29 T cell receptor beta chains derived from one specimen sequenced in a study of T cell changes during pregnancy in multiple sclerosis. Produced via immunoSEQ multiplex PCR; TCRdb's table is partial and in-frame only. The sample holds roughly 50,000 clones, approximately 92% seen once. The specimen comprised CD4+ T cells from peripheral blood mononuclear cells, sampled in the third trimester of pregnancy. The origin of the receptors is a female donor with multiple sclerosis, enrolled in a pregnancy study.

This chain connects TRBV10-3 to TRBJ2-3, with a weak D call TRBD1 (6 bases). The CDR3 runs 13 residues. Germline assignment: CDR1 ENHRY and CDR2 SYGVKD. V shed 4 bases and J shed 5 bases, with 10 bases lying between them. CDR3 bases: TGTGCCATCAGTGCGCTCAGGGGAGATACGCAGTATTTT. It yields the protein CAISALRGDTQYF.

The V call is TRBV19, the J call TRBJ2-3; the match to TRBD2 covers 9 bases. Germline CDR1 and CDR2: LNHDA and SQIVND (reference sequence). Trimming at V came to 3 bases and at J to 2 bases, leaving 9 bases not matched to a gene. The CDR3 is 17 residues long. The CDR3 sequence: CASSIGLAGKITDTQYF. The CDR3 DNA is TGTGCCAGTAGTATTGGTCTAGCGGGGAAAATCACAGATACGCAGTATTTT. Variable domain in full (rest from reference TRBV19 and TRBJ2-3): DGGITQSPKYLFRKEGQNVTLSCEQNLNHDAMYWYRQDPGQGLRLIYYSQIVNDFQKGDIAEGYSVSREKKESFPLTVTSAQKNPTAFYLCASSIGLAGKITDTQYFGPGTRLTVL.

The gene calls are TRBV2 and TRBJ2-7; D may be TRBD1 (6 bases). The CDR3 loop spans 12 amino acids. Trimming shortened V by 5 bases and J by 3 bases, and 8 bases separated the two germline ends. Germline V gene sequence: CDR1 SNHLY, CDR2 FYNNEI. The chain's CDR3 is CASSLDSYEQYF. The DNA for the CDR3 is TGTGCCAGCAGTTTGGACAGCTACGAGCAGTACTTC.

V gene TRBV2 combines with J gene TRBJ1-4, with D possibly TRBD1 on 6 matching bases. The CDR3 length is 12 residues. V was trimmed by 6 bases and J by 8 bases, leaving 10 bases between them. From germline, CDR1 is SNHLY and CDR2 FYNNEI. CDR3 protein: CASRLDREKLFF. The CDR3, as DNA: TGTGCCAGCAGACTCGACAGGGAAAAACTGTTTTTT. The complete variable domain, with remaining parts taken from reference TRBV2 and TRBJ1-4, reads EPEVTQTPSHQVTQMGQEVILRCVPISNHLYFYWYRQILGQKVEFLVSFYNNEISEKSEIFDDQFSVERPDGSNFTLKIRSTKLEDSAMYFCASRLDREKLFFGSGTQLSVL.

This clone was observed a single time. The chain links TRBV10-3 to TRBJ2-1; tentatively, D is TRBD2 (6 bases). CDR3 length equals 16 residues. The germline gives CDR1 ENHRY, CDR2 SYGVKD. V dropped 3 bases and J dropped 0 bases, with 12 bases sitting between them. The CDR3 reads CAISDATGSSYNEQFF. The DNA for the CDR3 is TGTGCCATCAGTGACGCTACCGGGAGCTCCTACAATGAGCAGTTCTTC.

The chain links TRBV18 to TRBJ1-2; TRBD1 matches at 7 bases. This CDR3 contains 13 residues. Germline assignment: CDR1 KGHSH and CDR2 LQKENI. J gave up 2 bases and V 5 bases, and 2 bases lay outside the gene matches. CDR3 region: CASSGTDNYGYTF. In DNA, the CDR3 is TGTGCCAGCTCAGGGACAGACAACTATGGCTACACCTTC. Supplemented by reference TRBV18 and TRBJ1-2, the full variable domain reads NAGVMQNPRHLVRRRGQEARLRCSPMKGHSHVYWYRQLPEEGLKFMVYLQKENIIDESGMPKERFSAEFPKEGPSILRIQQVVRGDSAAYFCASSGTDNYGYTFGSGTRLTVV.

This chain links TRBV5-5 with TRBJ2-5; 8 nucleotides agree with TRBD2. Germline assignment: CDR1 SGHKS and CDR2 YYEKEE (reference sequence). The junction had 1 base not matched to a gene; V was cut back by 1 base and J by 5 bases. The CDR3 extends over 13 amino acids. The CDR3 here is CASSLSGGETQYF. CDR3 nucleotides: TGTGCCAGCAGCTTGTCGGGGGGGGAGACCCAGTACTTC. Full variable domain (missing parts from reference TRBV5-5 and TRBJ2-5): DAGVTQSPTHLIKTRGQQVTLRCSPISGHKSVSWYQQVLGQGPQFIFQYYEKEERGRGNFPDRFSARQFPNYSSELNVNALLLGDSALYLCASSLSGGETQYFGPGTRLLVL.

The chain links TRBV30 to TRBJ1-6, with 8 positions matching TRBD1. V gave up 8 bases and J gave up 9 bases; unmatched junction bases: 12. The CDR3 spans 14 residues. Germline V gene data show CDR1 as GTSNPN and CDR2 as SVGIG (reference sequence). The CDR3 protein is CAVSQGAFGSPLHF. CDR3 coding DNA: TGTGCCGTCTCCCAGGGGGCCTTCGGTTCACCCCTCCACTTT. Complete variable domain (other parts from reference TRBV30 and TRBJ1-6): SQTIHQWPATLVQPVGSPLSLECTVEGTSNPNLYWYRQAAGRGLQLLFYSVGIGQISSEVPQNLSASRPQDRQFILSSKKLLLSDSGFYLCAVSQGAFGSPLHFGNGTRLTVT.

The chain recombines TRBV5-4 with TRBJ2-3; 9 bases fit TRBD2. Unmatched junction bases numbered 7, after V lost 0 bases and J lost 5 bases. The germline CDR1 and CDR2 sequences are SGHNT and YYREEE (reference sequence). The length of the CDR3 is 16 residues. CDR3 sequence: CASSLEASGVIDTQYF. CDR3 coding DNA: TGTGCCAGCAGCTTGGAGGCTAGCGGGGTAATAGATACGCAGTATTTT.

The rearrangement links TRBV7-3 to TRBJ2-5; D not resolved. Germline V lookup: CDR1 SGHTA, CDR2 FQGTGA. The V and J ends lost 2 bases and 1 base respectively, with 5 bases between them. The CDR3 loop spans 13 amino acids. CDR3 amino acids: CASSLDSQETQYF. CDR3 DNA: TGTGCCAGCAGCTTAGACTCCCAAGAGACCCAGTACTTC.

This clone has a single count. The chain employs TRBV29-1 and TRBJ1-5; D is unresolved. With 7 bases removed from V and 1 base from J, the gap between germline ends came to 8 bases. Germline V gives CDR1 SQVTM, CDR2 ANQGSEA. This CDR3 spans 12 amino acids. In DNA, the CDR3 is TGCAGCGCAAGACTGAGCAATCAGCCCCAGCATTTT. This gives the protein CSARLSNQPQHF.

The chain combines TRBV7-9 with TRBJ1-2; 9 nucleotides match TRBD1. CDR1 is SEHNR, CDR2 FQNEAQ, per germline (reference sequence). The V segment lost 5 bases and the J segment 5 bases; nucleotides outside the gene matches: 6. The CDR3 has 14 amino acids. The DNA of the CDR3 is TGTGCCAGCAGCCCGGACAGGGGACATTATGGCTACACCTTC. Its protein is CASSPDRGHYGYTF.

Concerning this clone: Because it lacks the conserved phenylalanine or tryptophan at the end, this CDR3 is likely a read error. It is unclear where the CDR3 begins or ends on the DNA, so no DNA is shown, and the CDR3 is as TCRdb lists it. The chain links TRBV11-1 to TRBJ1-5. Termini included, the CDR3 measures 13 amino acids. Germline V gives CDR1 SGHAT, CDR2 FQDESV (reference sequence). CDR3 residues: CASSPKTDRPGGI.

The V call is TRBV5-4, the J call TRBJ1-3, with 10 bases fitting TRBD1. The length of the CDR3 is 18 residues. Germline CDR1 is SGHNT and CDR2 is YYREEE (reference sequence). V lost 4 bases and J lost 3; bases outside the gene matches: 13. The CDR3 region has the DNA TGTGCCAGCAGCCCAAGGTCGACAGGGGGCGCGGGTGGAAACACCATATATTTT. This encodes CASSPRSTGGAGGNTIYF.

This clone was detected only a few times. This rearrangement joins TRBV28 to TRBJ1-1; D perhaps matches TRBD1 (5 bases). Looked up from germline, CDR1 is MDHEN and CDR2 is SYDVKM. CDR3 length equals 11 residues. With 8 bases removed from V and 10 bases from J, the gap between germline ends came to 14 bases. The CDR3 coding sequence is TGTGCCAGCGGTCCTTACCAGGGAGCTTTCTTT. Amino acids: CASGPYQGAFF.

The rearrangement links TRBV5-1 to TRBJ1-5; D remains ambiguous. The V end lost 0 bases, the J end lost 1 base, and 8 bases lay between the germline ends. There are 15 residues in the CDR3. CDR1 is SGHRS, CDR2 YFSETQ, per germline. CDR3 region: CASSLGSGSNQPQHF. Here the CDR3 DNA reads TGCGCCAGCAGCTTGGGGTCGGGGAGCAATCAGCCCCAGCATTTT.

The chain is built from TRBV5-1 and TRBJ2-1; 12 nucleotides line up with TRBD2. CDR1 and CDR2 (germline): SGHRS, YFSETQ. The V and J ends lost 7 bases and 7 bases, in that order; junction bases with no gene match: 6. The length of the CDR3 is 14 residues. The CDR3 here is CASGLAGGLNEQFF. The CDR3 DNA follows: TGCGCCAGCGGCCTAGCGGGGGGGTTGAATGAGCAGTTCTTC. The full variable domain, with the rest looked up from reference TRBV5-1 and TRBJ2-1, is KAGVTQTPRYLIKTRGQQVTLSCSPISGHRSVSWYQQTPGQGLQFLFEYFSETQRNKGNFPGRFSGRQFSNSRSEMNVSTLELGDSALYLCASGLAGGLNEQFFGPGTRLTVL.

The chain carries TRBV5-1 and TRBJ2-7; the D gene is possibly TRBD2 (6 bases). From germline, CDR1 is SGHRS and CDR2 YFSETQ. The CDR3 loop spans 12 amino acids. Deletions cut 7 bases from V and 3 bases from J, with 11 bases between. Written as DNA, the CDR3 is TGCGCCAGCGGGGGAGGAGGCTACGAGCAGTACTTC. It yields the protein CASGGGGYEQYF.

This chain uses TRBV5-4 with TRBJ2-7, with D maybe TRBD2 (5 bases). Deletions cut 3 bases from V and 4 bases from J, with 11 bases between. The CDR3 sequence is 13 residues long. The V gene's germline CDR1 is SGHNT and CDR2 YYREEE (reference sequence). The CDR3 DNA reads TGTGCCAGCAGCTCCAGAGGGATATACGAGCAGTACTTC. Its protein product is CASSSRGIYEQYF.

This clone was picked up one time. The chain uses TRBV27 and TRBJ2-1; the match to TRBD2 covers 9 bases. Germline values: CDR1 MNHEY, CDR2 SMNVEV (reference sequence). The J segment lost 1 base and the V segment lost 8 bases, leaving 9 bases of the junction unmatched. This CDR3 contains 16 residues. The CDR3 region has the DNA TGTGCCAGCCGAGCTAGCGGGATATATTCCTACAATGAGCAGTTCTTC. It codes for CASRASGIYSYNEQFF.

The chain employs TRBV18 and TRBJ1-1; D may be TRBD1 (6 bases). Deletions cut 6 bases from V and 5 bases from J, with 10 bases between. CDR1 is KGHSH and CDR2 is LQKENI in the germline V gene. This CDR3 is 12 amino acids long. In DNA, the CDR3 is TGTGCCAGCTCGGATACAGGGACTGAAGCTTTCTTT. Translated, it gives CASSDTGTEAFF.

The chain uses TRBV2 and TRBJ1-4; D is perhaps TRBD1 (5 bases). This CDR3 spans 15 amino acids. Germline V gene sequence: CDR1 SNHLY, CDR2 FYNNEI. With 6 bases removed from V and 3 bases from J, the gap between germline ends came to 14 bases. In nucleotides, the CDR3 is TGTGCCAGCAGGGAACCAGGGCCTCCTAATGAAAAACTGTTTTTT. It specifies CASREPGPPNEKLFF.

V usage is TRBV28 and J usage is TRBJ2-5, with 8 bases fitting TRBD2. CDR1 and CDR2 from the germline V gene are MDHEN and SYDVKM. The CDR3 extends over 14 amino acids. V shed 3 bases, J shed 1 base, and the junction held 1 base outside the gene matches. CDR3 coding DNA: TGTGCCAGCAGTTTTAGCGGGGTCCAAGAGACCCAGTACTTC. Its protein is CASSFSGVQETQYF.

The rearrangement uses TRBV27 and TRBJ2-1, with TRBD2 matching 8 bases. This CDR3 has 14 residues. Germline CDR1 reads MNHEY; CDR2 reads SMNVEV (reference sequence). The trim removed 5 bases at V and 7 bases at J, leaving 7 bases unmatched. CDR3 region: CASSTIAGKNEQFF. The CDR3 region has the DNA TGTGCCAGCAGTACTATAGCGGGAAAGAATGAGCAGTTCTTC.

The V gene is TRBV5-1, the J gene TRBJ2-5; the match to TRBD1 covers 9 bases. This CDR3 comprises 14 residues. The germline gives CDR1 SGHRS, CDR2 YFSETQ. After removal of 5 bases from V and 5 bases from J, the junction contained 7 bases not matched to a gene. CDR3 sequence reads: CASSTDRGEETQYF. CDR3 coding DNA: TGCGCCAGCAGTACTGACAGGGGGGAGGAGACCCAGTACTTC.

Turning to this clone: At the DNA level, this CDR3 is encoded by other sequences in the same sample as well. The chain has TRBV27 and TRBJ1-2; 9 bases are a match to TRBD1. Unmatched junction bases numbered 1, after V lost 4 bases and J lost 4 bases. The CDR3 loop spans 13 amino acids. CDR1 MNHEY and CDR2 SMNVEV come from the germline V gene (reference sequence). CDR3 bases: TGTGCCAGCAGTTGGGGACAGGGCTATGGCTACACCTTC. Its translation is CASSWGQGYGYTF.

The V call is TRBV21-1, the J call TRBJ2-7; the table gives TRBD2 as D, unverified against the DNA. TRBV21-1 is a documented pseudogene. This CDR3 spans 16 amino acids. Here the CDR3 DNA reads TGTGCCAGCAGCAAAGAGCCCCTTGTCTACTCCTACGAGCAGTACTTC. The encoded protein is CASSKEPLVYSYEQYF.

The J gene is TRBJ1-1, the V gene TRBV11-2; D perhaps matches TRBD1 (6 bases). Trimming removed 6 bases at V and 6 bases at J, with 17 bases between. Germline loops: CDR1 SGHAT, CDR2 FQNNGV. CDR3 length: 14 amino acids. CDR3 DNA: TGTGCCAGCAGTTCCAGGGTAGGGGGGGCTGAAGCTTTCTTT. Amino acids: CASSSRVGGAEAFF.

The J gene is TRBJ2-5, the V gene TRBV7-2; the D gene is possibly TRBD1 (5 bases). From germline, CDR1 is SGHTA and CDR2 FQGNSA. Deletions cut 5 bases from V and 0 bases from J, with 13 bases between. CDR3 length: 15 residues. CDR3 DNA: TGTGCCAGCAGCCCGTTCTCAGGGTACCAAGAGACCCAGTACTTC. It encodes CASSPFSGYQETQYF.